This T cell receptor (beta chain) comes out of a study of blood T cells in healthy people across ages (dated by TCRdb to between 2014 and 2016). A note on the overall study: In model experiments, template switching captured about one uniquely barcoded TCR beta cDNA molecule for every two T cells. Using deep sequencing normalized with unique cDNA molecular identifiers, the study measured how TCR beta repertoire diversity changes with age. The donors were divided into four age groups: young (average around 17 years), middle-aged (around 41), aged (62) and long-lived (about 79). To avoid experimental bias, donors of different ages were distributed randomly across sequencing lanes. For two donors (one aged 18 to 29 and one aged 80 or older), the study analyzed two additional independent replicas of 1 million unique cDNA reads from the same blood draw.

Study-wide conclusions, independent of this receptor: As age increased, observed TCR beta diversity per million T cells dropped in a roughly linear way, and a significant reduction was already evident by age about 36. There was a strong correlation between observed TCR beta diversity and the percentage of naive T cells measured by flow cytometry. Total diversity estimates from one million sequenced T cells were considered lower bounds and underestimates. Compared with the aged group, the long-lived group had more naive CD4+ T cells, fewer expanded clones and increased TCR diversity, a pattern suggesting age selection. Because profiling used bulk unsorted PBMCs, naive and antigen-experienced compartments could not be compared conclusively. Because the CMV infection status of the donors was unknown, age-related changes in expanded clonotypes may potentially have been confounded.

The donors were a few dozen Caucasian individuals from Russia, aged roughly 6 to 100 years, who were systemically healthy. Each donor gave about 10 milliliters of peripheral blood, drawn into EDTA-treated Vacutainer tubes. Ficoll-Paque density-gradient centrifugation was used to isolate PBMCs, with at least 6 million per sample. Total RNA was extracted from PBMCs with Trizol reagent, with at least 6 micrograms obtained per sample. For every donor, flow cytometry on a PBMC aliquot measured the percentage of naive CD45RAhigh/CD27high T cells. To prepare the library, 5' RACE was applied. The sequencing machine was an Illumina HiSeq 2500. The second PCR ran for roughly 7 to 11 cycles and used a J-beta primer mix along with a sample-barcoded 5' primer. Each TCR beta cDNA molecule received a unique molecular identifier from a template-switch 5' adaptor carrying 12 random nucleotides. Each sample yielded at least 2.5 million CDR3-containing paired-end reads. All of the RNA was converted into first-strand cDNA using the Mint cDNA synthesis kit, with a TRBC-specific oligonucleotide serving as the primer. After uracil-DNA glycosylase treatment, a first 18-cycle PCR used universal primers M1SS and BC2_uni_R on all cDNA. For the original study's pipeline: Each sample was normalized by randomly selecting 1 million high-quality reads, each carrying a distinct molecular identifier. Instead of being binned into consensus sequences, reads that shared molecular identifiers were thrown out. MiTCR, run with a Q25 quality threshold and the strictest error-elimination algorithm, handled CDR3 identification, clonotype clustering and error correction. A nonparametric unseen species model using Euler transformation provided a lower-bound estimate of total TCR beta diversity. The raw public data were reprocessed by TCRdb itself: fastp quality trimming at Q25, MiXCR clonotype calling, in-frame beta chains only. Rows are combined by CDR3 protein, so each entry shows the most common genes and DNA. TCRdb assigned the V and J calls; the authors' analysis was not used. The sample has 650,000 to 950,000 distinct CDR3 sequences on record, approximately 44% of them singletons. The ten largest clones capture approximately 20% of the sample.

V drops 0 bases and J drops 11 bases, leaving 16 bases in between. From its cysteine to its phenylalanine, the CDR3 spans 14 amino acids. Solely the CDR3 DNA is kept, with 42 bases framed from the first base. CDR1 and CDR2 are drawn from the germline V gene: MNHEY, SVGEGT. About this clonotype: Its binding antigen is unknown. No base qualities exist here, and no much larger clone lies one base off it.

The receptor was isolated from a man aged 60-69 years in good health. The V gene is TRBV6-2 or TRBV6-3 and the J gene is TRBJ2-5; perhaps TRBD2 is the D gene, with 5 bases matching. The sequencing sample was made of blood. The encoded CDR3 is CASSYSILGDGQYF. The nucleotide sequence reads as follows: TGTGCCAGCAGTTACTCGATTTTGGGAGACGGGCAGTACTTC.